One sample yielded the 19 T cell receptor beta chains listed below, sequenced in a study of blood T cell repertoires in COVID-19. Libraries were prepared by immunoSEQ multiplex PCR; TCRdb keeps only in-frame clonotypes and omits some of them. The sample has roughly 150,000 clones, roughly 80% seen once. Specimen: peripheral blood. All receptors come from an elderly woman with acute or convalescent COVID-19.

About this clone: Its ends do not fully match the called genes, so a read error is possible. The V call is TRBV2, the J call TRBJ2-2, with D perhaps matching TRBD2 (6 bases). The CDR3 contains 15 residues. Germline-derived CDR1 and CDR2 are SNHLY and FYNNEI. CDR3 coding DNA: TGTGCCAGCATCCTGGGACTTCGCGAACACCGGGGAGCTGTTTTT. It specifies CASILGLREHRGAVF.

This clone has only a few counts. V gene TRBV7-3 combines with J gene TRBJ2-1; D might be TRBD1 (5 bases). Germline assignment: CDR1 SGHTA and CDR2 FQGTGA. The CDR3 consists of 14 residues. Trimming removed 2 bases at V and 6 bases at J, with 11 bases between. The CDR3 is CASSLQGTSNEQFF. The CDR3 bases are TGTGCCAGCAGCTTACAGGGAACCTCCAATGAGCAGTTCTTC.

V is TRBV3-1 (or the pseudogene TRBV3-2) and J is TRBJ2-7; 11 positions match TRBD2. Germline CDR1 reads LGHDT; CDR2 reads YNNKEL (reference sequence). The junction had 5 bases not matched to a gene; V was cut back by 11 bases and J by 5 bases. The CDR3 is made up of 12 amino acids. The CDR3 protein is CAAGTSGHEQYF. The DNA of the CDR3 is TGTGCCGCCGGGACTAGCGGCCACGAGCAGTACTTC.

In nucleotides, the CDR3 is TGTGCCAGCTCAGCGATGAACACTGAAGCTTTCTTT. Protein sequence: CASSAMNTEAFF. The chain links TRBV18 to TRBJ1-1; D gene unclear. V was trimmed by 5 bases and J by 0 bases, leaving 4 bases between them. This CDR3 comprises 12 residues. The germline V gene encodes CDR1 KGHSH and CDR2 LQKENI. Full variable domain (outside the CDR3, taken from reference TRBV18 and TRBJ1-1): NAGVMQNPRHLVRRRGQEARLRCSPMKGHSHVYWYRQLPEEGLKFMVYLQKENIIDESGMPKERFSAEFPKEGPSILRIQQVVRGDSAAYFCASSAMNTEAFFGQGTRLTVV.

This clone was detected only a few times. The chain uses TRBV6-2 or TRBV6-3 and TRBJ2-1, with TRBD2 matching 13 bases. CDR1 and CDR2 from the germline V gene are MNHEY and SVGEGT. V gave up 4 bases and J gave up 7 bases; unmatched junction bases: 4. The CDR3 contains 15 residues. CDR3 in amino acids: CASSSGTSGINEQFF. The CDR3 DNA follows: TGTGCCAGCAGTTCCGGGACTAGCGGGATAAATGAGCAGTTCTTC.

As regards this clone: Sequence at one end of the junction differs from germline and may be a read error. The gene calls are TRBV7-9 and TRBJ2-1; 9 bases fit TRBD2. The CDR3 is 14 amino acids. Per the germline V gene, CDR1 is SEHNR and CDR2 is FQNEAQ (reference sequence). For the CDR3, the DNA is TGTGCCAGCAGCATAGCGGGAGCAGGGGGTGAGCAGTTCTTC. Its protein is CASSIAGAGGEQFF.

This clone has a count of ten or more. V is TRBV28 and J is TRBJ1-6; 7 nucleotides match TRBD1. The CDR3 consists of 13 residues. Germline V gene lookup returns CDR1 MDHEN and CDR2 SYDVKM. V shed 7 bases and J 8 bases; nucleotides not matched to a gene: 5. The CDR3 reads CASTDREYSPLHF. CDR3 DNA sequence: TGTGCCAGCACCGACAGGGAATATTCACCCCTCCACTTT.

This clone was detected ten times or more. CDR3 amino acids: CASRDRYSNQPQHF. CDR3 DNA sequence: TGTGCCAGCAGGGACAGGTATAGCAATCAGCCCCAGCATTTT. V usage is TRBV2 and J usage is TRBJ1-5; 7 bases fit TRBD1. J was trimmed by 0 bases and V by 6 bases; bases with no gene match: 2. The germline gives CDR1 SNHLY, CDR2 FYNNEI. CDR3 length: 14 amino acids. Complete variable domain (other parts from reference TRBV2 and TRBJ1-5): EPEVTQTPSHQVTQMGQEVILRCVPISNHLYFYWYRQILGQKVEFLVSFYNNEISEKSEIFDDQFSVERPDGSNFTLKIRSTKLEDSAMYFCASRDRYSNQPQHFGDGTRLSIL.

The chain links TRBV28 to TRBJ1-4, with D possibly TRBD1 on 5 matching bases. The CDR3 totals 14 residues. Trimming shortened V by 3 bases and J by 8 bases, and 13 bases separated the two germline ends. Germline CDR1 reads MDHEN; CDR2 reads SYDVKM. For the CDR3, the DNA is TGTGCCAGCAGTTTCAGGCAGGGTCGAGAAAAACTGTTTTTT. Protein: CASSFRQGREKLFF.

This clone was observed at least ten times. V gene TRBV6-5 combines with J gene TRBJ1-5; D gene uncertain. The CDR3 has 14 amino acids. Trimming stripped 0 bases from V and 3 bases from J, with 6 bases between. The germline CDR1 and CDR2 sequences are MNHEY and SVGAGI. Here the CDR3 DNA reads TGTGCCAGCAGTTACTCCCCGGTCAATCAGCCCCAGCATTTT. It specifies CASSYSPVNQPQHF.

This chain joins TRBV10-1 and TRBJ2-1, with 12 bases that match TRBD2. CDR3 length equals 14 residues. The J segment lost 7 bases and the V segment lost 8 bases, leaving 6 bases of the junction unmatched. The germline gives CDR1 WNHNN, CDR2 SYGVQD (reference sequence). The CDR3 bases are TGCGCCAGCCTCCCCGGGACTAGCGGGAATGAGCAGTTCTTC. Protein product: CASLPGTSGNEQFF.

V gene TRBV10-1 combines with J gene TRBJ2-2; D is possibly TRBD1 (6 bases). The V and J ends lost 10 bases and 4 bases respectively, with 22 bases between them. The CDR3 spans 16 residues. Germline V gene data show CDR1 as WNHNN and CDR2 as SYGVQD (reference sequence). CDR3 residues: CAISWGQLESTGELFF. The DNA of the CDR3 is TGCGCCATCTCCTGGGGGCAGTTGGAGAGCACCGGGGAGCTGTTTTTT.

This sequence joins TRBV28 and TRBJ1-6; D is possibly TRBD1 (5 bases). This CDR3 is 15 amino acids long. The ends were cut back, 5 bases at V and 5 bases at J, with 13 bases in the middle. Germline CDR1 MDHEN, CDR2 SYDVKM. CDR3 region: CASSRGTVDNSPLHF. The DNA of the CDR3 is TGTGCCAGCAGTCGGGGGACGGTCGATAATTCACCCCTCCACTTT.

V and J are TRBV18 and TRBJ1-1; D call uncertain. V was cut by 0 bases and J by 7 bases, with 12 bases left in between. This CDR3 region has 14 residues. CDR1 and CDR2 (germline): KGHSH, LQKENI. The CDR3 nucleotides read TGTGCCAGCTCACCACCGAACACCCGGGATGAAGCTTTCTTT. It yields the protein CASSPPNTRDEAFF.

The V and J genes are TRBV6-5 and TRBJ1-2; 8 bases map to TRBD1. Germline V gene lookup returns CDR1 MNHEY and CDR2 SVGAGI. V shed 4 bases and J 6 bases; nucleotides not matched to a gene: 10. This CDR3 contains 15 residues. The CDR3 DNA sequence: TGTGCCAGCAGTTCCCGCTGGACAGGGAGAGATGGCTACACCTTC. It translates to CASSSRWTGRDGYTF.

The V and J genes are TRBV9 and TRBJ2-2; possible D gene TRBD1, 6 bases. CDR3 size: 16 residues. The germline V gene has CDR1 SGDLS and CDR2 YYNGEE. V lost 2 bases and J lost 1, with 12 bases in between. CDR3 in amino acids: CASSVRQVQNTGELFF. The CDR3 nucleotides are TGTGCCAGCAGCGTCCGACAGGTCCAGAACACCGGGGAGCTGTTTTTT.

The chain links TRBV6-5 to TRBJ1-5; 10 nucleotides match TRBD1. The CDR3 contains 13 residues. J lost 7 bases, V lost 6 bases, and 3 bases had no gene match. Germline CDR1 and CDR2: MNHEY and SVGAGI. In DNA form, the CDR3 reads TGTGCCAGCAGGTCGGACAGGGGGCAGCCCCAGCATTTT. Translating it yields CASRSDRGQPQHF.

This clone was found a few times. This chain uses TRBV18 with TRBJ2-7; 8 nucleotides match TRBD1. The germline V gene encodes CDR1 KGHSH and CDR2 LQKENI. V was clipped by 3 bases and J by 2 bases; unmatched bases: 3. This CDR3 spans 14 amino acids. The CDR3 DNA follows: TGTGCCAGCTCACCGGGACAGGTTACCTACGAGCAGTACTTC. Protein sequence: CASSPGQVTYEQYF. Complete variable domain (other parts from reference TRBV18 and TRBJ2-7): NAGVMQNPRHLVRRRGQEARLRCSPMKGHSHVYWYRQLPEEGLKFMVYLQKENIIDESGMPKERFSAEFPKEGPSILRIQQVVRGDSAAYFCASSPGQVTYEQYFGPGTRLTVT.

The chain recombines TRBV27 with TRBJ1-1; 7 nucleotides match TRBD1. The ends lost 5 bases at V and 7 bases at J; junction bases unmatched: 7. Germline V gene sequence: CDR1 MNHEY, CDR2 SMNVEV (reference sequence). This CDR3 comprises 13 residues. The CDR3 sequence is CASSQLTGLEAFF. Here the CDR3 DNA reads TGTGCCAGCAGTCAACTGACAGGGCTTGAAGCTTTCTTT.